Here is one T cell receptor beta chain with its context. Its cognate antigen is unknown. PCR involved 60 Vbeta and 13 Jbeta primers. Only in-frame clones appear in the TCRdb table, and some are missing; sequencing was by immunoSEQ multiplex PCR. The sample carries more than 140,000 clones, about 75% recorded once. The sample is drawn from a study of cytomegalovirus exposure and HLA in healthy donors. General observations from the study: An analysis that was carried out later associated approximately 17,000 TCR beta sequences with HLA alleles at 0.05 false discovery rate. There were a few CMV-associated chains whose specificity for CMV antigens was confirmed in vitro.

The clonotype comes from a male donor in good health and CMV-seronegative. Sequences were obtained from PBMCs.

This chain's CDR3 is CASSHHRVVGYEQYF. The CDR3 coding sequence is TGCGCCAGCAGTCATCACAGGGTCGTAGGCTACGAGCAGTACTTC. V and J are TRBV23-1 and TRBJ2-7; D is possibly TRBD1 (6 bases). TRBV23-1 is an ORF, and what it does is uncertain. This CDR3 spans 15 amino acids. V was cut by 3 bases and J by 3 bases, with 15 bases left in between.